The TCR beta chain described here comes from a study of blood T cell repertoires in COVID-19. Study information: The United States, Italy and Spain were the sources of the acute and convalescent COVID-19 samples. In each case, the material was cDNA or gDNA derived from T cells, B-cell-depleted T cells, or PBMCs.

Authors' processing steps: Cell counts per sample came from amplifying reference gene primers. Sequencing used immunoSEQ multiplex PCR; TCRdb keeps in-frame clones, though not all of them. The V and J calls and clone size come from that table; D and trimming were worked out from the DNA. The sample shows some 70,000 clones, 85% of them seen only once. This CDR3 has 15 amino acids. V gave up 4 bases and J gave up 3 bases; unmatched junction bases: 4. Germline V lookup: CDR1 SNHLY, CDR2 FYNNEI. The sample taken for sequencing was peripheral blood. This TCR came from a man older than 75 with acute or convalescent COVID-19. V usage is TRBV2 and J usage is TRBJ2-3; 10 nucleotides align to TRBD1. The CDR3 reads CASSGQGAVTDTQYF. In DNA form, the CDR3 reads TGTGCCAGCAGTGGACAGGGGGCAGTGACAGATACGCAGTATTTT.